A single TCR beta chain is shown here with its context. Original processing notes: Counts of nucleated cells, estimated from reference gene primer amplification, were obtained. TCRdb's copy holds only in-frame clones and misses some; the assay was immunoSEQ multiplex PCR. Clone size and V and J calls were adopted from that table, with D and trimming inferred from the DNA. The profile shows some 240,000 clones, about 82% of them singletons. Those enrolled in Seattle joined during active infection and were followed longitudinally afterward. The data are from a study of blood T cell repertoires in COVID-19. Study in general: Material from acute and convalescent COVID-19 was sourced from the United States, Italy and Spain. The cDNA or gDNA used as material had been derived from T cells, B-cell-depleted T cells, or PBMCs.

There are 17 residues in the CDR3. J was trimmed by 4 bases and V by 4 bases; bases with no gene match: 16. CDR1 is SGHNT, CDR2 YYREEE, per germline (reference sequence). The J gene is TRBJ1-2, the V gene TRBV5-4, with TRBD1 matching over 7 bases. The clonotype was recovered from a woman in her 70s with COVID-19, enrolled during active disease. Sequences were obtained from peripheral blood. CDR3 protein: CASSLPVSRDSAYGYTF. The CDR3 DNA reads TGTGCCAGCAGCCTGCCCGTCTCCCGGGACAGCGCCTATGGCTACACCTTC.